Sequencing of this T cell receptor (beta chain) was carried out in a study of blood T cell repertoires in COVID-19. Overall study: Italy, Spain and the United States were the sources of the convalescent and acute COVID-19 samples.

After removal of 6 bases from V and 4 bases from J, the junction contained 4 bases not matched to a gene. The CDR3 loop spans 14 amino acids. The germline V gene has CDR1 KGHSH and CDR2 LQKENI. TCRdb keeps only in-frame clones here, not all; method: immunoSEQ multiplex PCR. Counted here are 200,000 to 250,000 clones, 82% occurring once; the ten biggest clones make up 8% to 9%. Seattle cases were enrolled at active infection and followed longitudinally. The sample was peripheral blood. This receptor was identified in a woman older than 75 with COVID-19, enrolled during active disease. The chain couples TRBV18 to TRBJ2-1, with TRBD2 identical over 9 bases. The CDR3 DNA reads as TGTGCCAGCTCCGAGCGGGGGGCTTACAATGAGCAGTTCTTC. It codes for CASSERGAYNEQFF.